These 29 T cell receptor beta chains were all obtained from the same sample, sequenced in a study of blood T cell repertoires in COVID-19. Generated by immunoSEQ multiplex PCR, the TCRdb table keeps only in-frame clones and is missing some. In the table there are roughly 160,000 clones, around 80% of which are singletons. Source material: PBMCs or T cells enriched from blood (not recorded which). Receptors originate from a woman aged 70-85 years in a cohort exposed to, infected with or recovered from COVID-19 (not recorded which).

This chain joins TRBV4-3 and TRBJ2-4; 8 positions agree with TRBD2. Germline CDR1 and CDR2: LGHNA and YSLEER. CDR3 length: 14 amino acids. J lost 8 bases, V lost 5 bases, and 8 bases had no gene match. CDR3 region: CASSSQRESDIQYF. The CDR3 DNA sequence: TGCGCCAGCAGCTCCCAGCGGGAGAGTGACATTCAGTACTTC.

DNA for the CDR3: TGTGCCACCGCGCGGGCAGTTTCCTACAATGAGCAGTTCTTC. This sequence encodes CATARAVSYNEQFF. This chain uses TRBV6-5 with TRBJ2-1, with a weak D call TRBD2 (5 bases). The CDR3 has 14 amino acids. CDR1 is MNHEY and CDR2 is SVGAGI in the germline V gene. Trimming shortened V by 10 bases and J by 1 base, and 14 bases separated the two germline ends.

In DNA, the CDR3 is TGTGCCAGCAGTCCCCTCCCAGAGGGTGGCGCCTACAATGAGCAGTTCTTC. Amino acid sequence: CASSPLPEGGAYNEQFF. The V and J genes are TRBV6-2 or TRBV6-3 and TRBJ2-1; possible D gene TRBD2, 5 bases. Germline V lookup: CDR1 MNHEY, CDR2 SVGEGT. Trimming stripped 5 bases from V and 2 bases from J, with 19 bases between. The CDR3 extends over 17 amino acids.

The rearrangement uses TRBV25-1 and TRBJ1-2; 7 bases are shared with TRBD1. After removal of 6 bases from V and 6 bases from J, the junction contained 10 bases not matched to a gene. CDR1 and CDR2 from the germline V gene are MGHDK and SYGVNS. CDR3 size: 14 residues. The CDR3: CASSRDSPGNGYTF. In nucleotides, the CDR3 is TGTGCCAGCAGCCGGGACAGTCCAGGAAATGGCTACACCTTC.

The chain carries TRBV9 and TRBJ1-3, with D unclear. Trimming cost V 0 bases and J 2 bases, with 12 bases left between them. This CDR3 is built from 16 residues. Germline CDR1 reads SGDLS; CDR2 reads YYNGEE. The CDR3 DNA reads TGTGCCAGCAGCGTAGAGATCGGGAAGGCTGGAAACACCATATATTTT. This translates into CASSVEIGKAGNTIYF.

This sequence joins TRBV28 and TRBJ1-2; D is unclear. Trimming took 7 bases from V and 4 from J, leaving 10 bases between them. The CDR3 runs 12 residues. Germline V gives CDR1 MDHEN, CDR2 SYDVKM. The chain's CDR3 is CASTLEGYGYTF. As DNA, the CDR3 is TGTGCCAGCACCCTAGAGGGCTATGGCTACACCTTC.

This chain joins TRBV28 and TRBJ1-5, with D maybe TRBD1 (6 bases). V dropped 7 bases and J dropped 6 bases, with 16 bases sitting between them. The CDR3 is 14 amino acids. CDR1 MDHEN and CDR2 SYDVKM come from the germline V gene. The CDR3 region is CASNPGGPAQPQHF. The CDR3 coding sequence is TGTGCCAGCAACCCTGGGGGCCCGGCTCAGCCCCAGCATTTT. Variable domain in full (rest from reference TRBV28 and TRBJ1-5): DVKVTQSSRYLVKRTGEKVFLECVQDMDHENMFWYRQDPGLGLRLIYFSYDVKMKEKGDIPEGYSVSREKKERFSLILESASTNQTSMYLCASNPGGPAQPQHFGDGTRLSIL.

The rearrangement links TRBV15 to TRBJ2-3, with D perhaps matching TRBD2 (5 bases). V lost 0 bases, J lost 1 base, and 11 bases lay in between. The CDR3 runs to 16 residues. The germline V gene encodes CDR1 LNHNV and CDR2 YYDKDF (reference sequence). DNA for the CDR3: TGTGCCACCAGCAGAGATATAGCGAGGGGCACAGATACGCAGTATTTT. Translation gives CATSRDIARGTDTQYF.

The chain combines TRBV6-5 with TRBJ1-5, with D hard to call. Between the trimmed V and J ends, which lost 2 bases and 1 base, there was a span of 6 bases. From germline, CDR1 is MNHEY and CDR2 SVGAGI. CDR3 length: 14 residues. This chain's CDR3 is CASSYGRSNQPQHF. CDR3 nucleotides: TGTGCCAGCAGTTACGGGAGGAGCAATCAGCCCCAGCATTTT.

In this sample, this clone turned up a few times. The V gene is TRBV24-1, the J gene TRBJ2-5, with 7 bases fitting TRBD1. The V gene end was trimmed by 4 bases and the J gene end by 1 base; junction bases not matched to a gene: 5. The CDR3 loop spans 15 amino acids. Germline V gene data show CDR1 as KGHDR and CDR2 as SFDVKD. The CDR3 region has the DNA TGTGCCACCAGTGACCCCCGGGACAGCCAAGAGACCCAGTACTTC. Residues: CATSDPRDSQETQYF.

This chain connects TRBV4-2 to TRBJ2-7, with 9 bases identical to TRBD2. V was pared by 0 bases and J by 6 bases, with 9 bases of the junction left unmatched. Germline V gene lookup returns CDR1 LGHNA and CDR2 YNFKEQ. The CDR3 length is 16 residues. CDR3 in DNA: TGTGCCAGCAGCCAAGACCTAGCGGGGCCTCTGTCCGAGCAGTACTTC. Amino acid sequence: CASSQDLAGPLSEQYF.

V usage is TRBV9 and J usage is TRBJ2-7; 10 bases fit TRBD1. The germline V gene encodes CDR1 SGDLS and CDR2 YYNGEE. CDR3 length: 16 amino acids. After removal of 4 bases from V and 0 bases from J, the junction contained 7 bases not matched to a gene. For the CDR3, the DNA is TGTGCCAGCAGCCCAGGGGGGACAGGGGCCTCCTACGAGCAGTACTTC. Translated: CASSPGGTGASYEQYF.

The V call is TRBV7-2, the J call TRBJ2-2; 9 bases fit TRBD2. The germline V gene has CDR1 SGHTA and CDR2 FQGNSA. Germline trimming cut 5 bases from V and 4 bases from J; bases unmatched to any gene: 5. CDR3 size: 15 residues. The CDR3 DNA reads TGTGCCAGCAGCACGGGACTAGCAGTCACCGGGGAGCTGTTTTTT. It translates to CASSTGLAVTGELFF.

The chain recombines TRBV28 with TRBJ2-7; unclear D gene. CDR3 length: 13 amino acids. Trimming took off 6 bases at V and 2 bases at J, with 11 bases between the two ends. Per the germline V gene, CDR1 is MDHEN and CDR2 is SYDVKM. This CDR3 reads CASSLPPTYEQYF. CDR3 sequence (DNA): TGTGCCAGCAGCCTACCCCCCACCTACGAGCAGTACTTC.

The chain carries TRBV28 and TRBJ2-3; D is perhaps TRBD1 (6 bases). The CDR3 consists of 15 residues. V was pared by 6 bases and J by 6 bases, with 19 bases between. Germline CDR1 and CDR2: MDHEN and SYDVKM. Here the CDR3 reads CASSYNGQPPDTQYF. The DNA for the CDR3 is TGTGCCAGCAGCTATAACGGACAGCCCCCGGATACGCAGTATTTT.

The chain couples TRBV5-1 to TRBJ2-1, with TRBD2 matching over 12 bases. The CDR3 totals 16 residues. J was trimmed by 4 bases and V by 0 bases; bases with no gene match: 2. In germline, CDR1 is SGHRS, CDR2 YFSETQ. DNA of the CDR3: TGCGCCAGCAGCTTGGCGGGACTAGCGGGTTACAATGAGCAGTTCTTC. Translation: CASSLAGLAGYNEQFF.

The genes are TRBV7-2 and TRBJ1-5, with D possibly being TRBD1 (6 bases). This CDR3 is 16 amino acids long. V lost 2 bases, J lost 4 bases, and 15 bases lay in between. In germline, CDR1 is SGHTA, CDR2 FQGNSA. The CDR3 spells CASSLMGAGANQPQHF. CDR3 nucleotide sequence: TGTGCCAGCAGCTTAATGGGGGCGGGAGCAAATCAGCCCCAGCATTTT.

The chain links TRBV7-2 to TRBJ2-3, with a possible D match to TRBD2 (8 bases). This CDR3 comprises 16 residues. V gave up 4 bases and J gave up 4 bases, with 18 bases separating them. CDR1 SGHTA and CDR2 FQGNSA come from the germline V gene. CDR3 sequence: CASSSGQAGGSDTQYF. The CDR3 nucleotides are TGTGCCAGCAGCTCAGGACAGGCGGGGGGTTCAGATACGCAGTATTTT.

This rearrangement joins TRBV30 to TRBJ1-6; D is ambiguous. The CDR3 loop spans 17 amino acids. Deletions cut 0 bases from V and 0 bases from J, with 12 bases between. Germline-derived CDR1 and CDR2 are GTSNPN and SVGIG (reference sequence). CDR3 coding DNA: TGTGCCTGGAGTGTACAACGGGTCAGCTCCTATAATTCACCCCTCCACTTT. Translation: CAWSVQRVSSYNSPLHF. Variable domain in full (rest from reference TRBV30 and TRBJ1-6): SQTIHQWPATLVQPVGSPLSLECTVEGTSNPNLYWYRQAAGRGLQLLFYSVGIGQISSEVPQNLSASRPQDRQFILSSKKLLLSDSGFYLCAWSVQRVSSYNSPLHFGNGTRLTVT.

The gene calls are TRBV28 and TRBJ2-3; 8 bases map to TRBD2. V lost 6 bases, J lost 0 bases, and 2 bases stayed unmatched. Germline assignment: CDR1 MDHEN and CDR2 SYDVKM. The CDR3 loop spans 14 amino acids. The CDR3 reads CASSRTSSTDTQYF. DNA for the CDR3: TGTGCCAGCAGCCGGACTAGCAGCACAGATACGCAGTATTTT.

The chain joins TRBV6-1 to TRBJ2-7; 8 bases fit TRBD2. CDR1 and CDR2 from the germline V gene are MNHNS and SASEGT. The CDR3 length is 14 residues. J was trimmed by 3 bases and V by 3 bases; bases with no gene match: 4. The CDR3 DNA reads TGTGCCAGCAGTGATAGCGGGGCAGACTACGAGCAGTACTTC. Encoded protein: CASSDSGADYEQYF.

This sequence joins TRBV2 and TRBJ1-1; 9 nucleotides line up with TRBD1. The CDR3 runs to 13 residues. The germline V gene has CDR1 SNHLY and CDR2 FYNNEI. Germline trimming cut 7 bases from V and 3 bases from J; bases unmatched to any gene: 3. The CDR3 DNA sequence: TGTGCCAGCACAGGACAGGGGCACACTGAAGCTTTCTTT. Translated, it gives CASTGQGHTEAFF. Full variable domain (remainder filled in from reference TRBV2 and TRBJ1-1): EPEVTQTPSHQVTQMGQEVILRCVPISNHLYFYWYRQILGQKVEFLVSFYNNEISEKSEIFDDQFSVERPDGSNFTLKIRSTKLEDSAMYFCASTGQGHTEAFFGQGTRLTVV.

The chain recombines TRBV11-1 with TRBJ2-7, with D unclear. V lost 8 bases to trimming and J lost 4 bases, with 15 bases between them. The V gene's germline CDR1 is SGHAT and CDR2 FQDESV (reference sequence). The CDR3 loop spans 13 amino acids. This CDR3 reads CASGVLSQYEQYF. The CDR3 nucleotides read TGTGCCAGCGGTGTGTTATCGCAGTACGAGCAGTACTTC.

CDR3 nucleotides: TGTGCCAGCTCACCTCGGCTACTAGCGGCTACAGATACGCAGTATTTT. It translates to CASSPRLLAATDTQYF. The rearrangement joins TRBV18 to TRBJ2-3, with 8 bases aligning to TRBD2. V lost 3 bases, J lost 3 bases, and 8 bases stayed unmatched. Germline-derived CDR1 and CDR2 are KGHSH and LQKENI. The length of the CDR3 is 16 residues.

The V gene is TRBV7-2, the J gene TRBJ2-5, with 12 bases identical to TRBD2. Germline V gene lookup returns CDR1 SGHTA and CDR2 FQGNSA. This CDR3 region has 17 residues. V was pared by 1 base and J by 5 bases, with 8 bases of the junction left unmatched. In DNA, the CDR3 is TGTGCCAGCAGCTTAGTGTCTAGCGGGAGGGTCGGGGAGACCCAGTACTTC. Its protein is CASSLVSSGRVGETQYF.

CDR3 DNA sequence: TGTGCCAGCAGTTTATCACTAGGGGGTACAAATGAGCAGTTCTTC. Its translation is CASSLSLGGTNEQFF. The genes are TRBV27 and TRBJ2-1, with D possibly being TRBD1 (6 bases). Germline CDR1 and CDR2: MNHEY and SMNVEV (reference sequence). V lost 0 bases, J lost 7 bases, and 13 bases lay in between. The CDR3 is made up of 15 amino acids.

This rearrangement joins TRBV2 to TRBJ1-5; TRBD1 aligns across 7 bases. The CDR3 is 15 amino acids. J lost 3 bases, V lost 3 bases, and 5 bases had no gene match. Germline V lookup: CDR1 SNHLY, CDR2 FYNNEI. The CDR3 DNA is TGTGCCAGCAGTGAGAGACAGGGCATCAATCAGCCCCAGCATTTT. Its protein is CASSERQGINQPQHF. Full variable domain (outside the CDR3, taken from reference TRBV2 and TRBJ1-5): EPEVTQTPSHQVTQMGQEVILRCVPISNHLYFYWYRQILGQKVEFLVSFYNNEISEKSEIFDDQFSVERPDGSNFTLKIRSTKLEDSAMYFCASSERQGINQPQHFGDGTRLSIL.

This clone was counted between two and nine times. The same CDR3 also results from other DNA sequences found in this sample. The genes are TRBV28 and TRBJ1-6, with 7 nucleotides matching TRBD1. Trimming removed 2 bases from V and 8 bases from J; junction bases left unmatched: 3. Germline values: CDR1 MDHEN, CDR2 SYDVKM. There are 14 residues in the CDR3. For the CDR3, the DNA is TGTGCCAGCAGTTTACGAGACAGGGATTCACCCCTCCACTTT. Translation: CASSLRDRDSPLHF.

A few counts support this clone. V is TRBV28 and J is TRBJ1-3, with a tentative D call TRBD1 (5 bases). The CDR3 length is 12 residues. In germline, CDR1 is MDHEN, CDR2 SYDVKM. V lost 5 bases to trimming and J lost 4 bases, with 6 bases between them. The CDR3 spells CASSRGGNTIYF. The CDR3 DNA reads TGTGCCAGCAGTCGGGGGGGAAACACCATATATTTT.